This is a list of T cell receptor beta chains from one sample in a study of spatial heterogeneity in lung cancer. TCRdb re-derived calls from the 5' RACE reads in MiXCR, one entry per CDR3 protein. Altogether some 83,000 distinct CDR3 sequences are present, 15% to 25% being singletons, with the ten largest covering 6.2%. The sample in question was PBMCs, obtained at surgery. Receptors originate from a male donor with early-stage non-small cell lung cancer. The CDR3 runs from the conserved cysteine through the conserved F or W. The D gene is left open where the match is weak. The listing skips clone size in some rows; elsewhere it reads once, few, many or a size class.

v_gene,abundance,len,d_gene,j_gene,CDR3aa,CDR3nt
TRBV5-1,few,14,NA,TRBJ2-5,CASSFQQGAETQYF,TGCGCCAGCAGCTTCCAACAGGGTGCGGAGACCCAGTACTTC
TRBV10-3,NA,15,TRBD1,TRBJ1-2,CAINSGTATNYGYTF,TGTGCCATCAATTCGGGGACAGCAACTAACTATGGCTACACCTTC
TRBV10-2,NA,16,NA,TRBJ2-7,CASSETTGTPGYEQYF,TGCGCCAGCAGTGAGACAACCGGGACTCCAGGTTACGAGCAGTACTTC
TRBV18,NA,15,NA,TRBJ2-2,CASSPPGGPTGELFF,TGTGCCAGCTCACCACCGGGAGGTCCCACCGGGGAGCTGTTTTTT
TRBV11-2,many,15,NA,TRBJ1-6,CASSLDPSANSPLHF,TGTGCCAGCAGCTTAGATCCCAGTGCCAATTCACCCCTCCACTTT
TRBV4-1,NA,18,TRBD2,TRBJ2-3,CASSQGETSWLSTDTQYF,TGCGCCAGCAGCCAAGGGGAGACTAGCTGGCTTAGCACAGATACGCAGTATTTT
TRBV27,many,11,NA,TRBJ2-7,CASSSRGEQYF,TGTGCCAGCAGTTCCAGGGGCGAGCAGTACTTC
TRBV14,NA,13,TRBD1,TRBJ2-7,CASGRQGLYEQYF,TGTGCCAGCGGGAGACAGGGGTTGTACGAGCAGTACTTC
TRBV5-4,few,14,NA,TRBJ2-1,CASSEKTGGMREFF,TGTGCCAGCAGTGAAAAGACAGGTGGAATGAGGGAGTTCTTC
TRBV7-9,NA,12,NA,TRBJ1-2,CASSLEARGYTF,TGTGCCAGCAGCTTAGAGGCAAGGGGCTACACCTTC
TRBV7-2,NA,16,NA,TRBJ2-5,CASSPFLIRGQETQYF,TGTGCCAGCAGCCCATTTCTAATACGGGGCCAAGAGACCCAGTACTTC
TRBV7-9,NA,14,TRBD2,TRBJ2-1,CASLSGSENNEQFF,TGTGCCAGCCTCAGCGGGAGCGAAAACAATGAGCAGTTCTTC
TRBV5-1,few,13,NA,TRBJ2-3,CASSRDDTDTQYF,TGCGCCAGCAGCCGGGACGACACAGATACGCAGTATTTT
TRBV20-1,few,13,NA,TRBJ2-7,CSAYRDTSYEQYF,TGCAGTGCTTACAGGGACACTTCCTACGAGCAGTACTTC
TRBV4-1,many,15,TRBD1,TRBJ2-7,CASNLSRGQGNEQYF,TGCGCCAGCAACCTTTCCAGGGGACAGGGGAACGAGCAGTACTTC
TRBV13,few,13,NA,TRBJ2-3,CASSLGRTDTQYF,TGTGCCAGCAGCTTAGGACGCACAGATACGCAGTATTTT
TRBV7-2,NA,14,NA,TRBJ2-1,CASSLVGSYNEQFF,TGTGCCAGCAGCTTAGTGGGCAGTTACAATGAGCAGTTCTTC
TRBV29-1,few,14,TRBD1,TRBJ2-1,CSVTTGSSYNERFF,TGCAGCGTTACGACAGGGAGCTCCTACAATGAGCGGTTCTTC
TRBV5-1,NA,13,TRBD1,TRBJ1-1,CASSFGQGAEAFF,TGCGCCAGCAGCTTTGGACAGGGCGCTGAAGCTTTCTTT
TRBV12-3/TRBV12-4,few,17,TRBD1,TRBJ2-6,CASSLRDRVAGANVLTF,TGTGCCAGCAGTTTACGGGACAGGGTAGCTGGGGCCAACGTCCTGACTTTC
TRBV4-1,few,17,NA,TRBJ2-7,CASSQDHGRGFGWEQYF,TGCGCCAGCAGCCAAGATCACGGCAGGGGTTTCGGTTGGGAGCAGTACTTC
TRBV6-6,NA,13,TRBD1,TRBJ2-7,CVSSRDSRYEQYF,TGTGTCAGCAGCCGGGACAGTCGGTACGAGCAGTACTTC